The rows below give T cell receptor beta chains drawn from one sample of a study of cytomegalovirus exposure and HLA in healthy donors. The table came from immunoSEQ multiplex PCR; TCRdb's copy has only in-frame clones and leaves some out. The table has about 130,000 clones, 70% to 80% seen once. The sequencing sample was made of PBMCs. All receptors derive from a man aged 35 to 55 in good health and CMV-seronegative. CDR3s include the opening cysteine and the closing phenylalanine or tryptophan. A D gene is named only where the DNA matches it firmly. Clone size, where shown, is once, few, many, or a class for clones that have expanded.

.	TRBV5-1	TRBJ2-3	TRBD2	TGCGCCAGCAGCTTGCCTAGTGTAGCGGGGGGCAGCACAGATACGCAGTATTTT	CASSLPSVAGGSTDTQYF
few	TRBV11-2	TRBJ1-2	.	TGTGCCAGCAGCTTTAGTAACTATGGCTACACCTTC	CASSFSNYGYTF
.	TRBV7-8	TRBJ1-5	.	TGTGCCAGCAGCTTGGGGGGTCTCGGTCAGCCCCAGCATTTT	CASSLGGLGQPQHF
.	TRBV6-5	TRBJ2-7	.	TGTGCCAGCAGCCTAGGACAGTCGACTTCCTACGAGCAGTACTTC	CASSLGQSTSYEQYF
.	TRBV7-8	TRBJ1-1	.	TGTGCCAGCAGCCCTAGCACTGAAGCTTTCTTT	CASSPSTEAFF
.	TRBV4-1	TRBJ2-1	.	TGCGCCAGCAGCCAAGTCCTAAACAATGAGCAGTTCTTC	CASSQVLNNEQFF
few	TRBV4-3	TRBJ2-1	.	TGCGCCAGCAGCCGGAGTCCCGGGGGTAGCTCCTACAATGAGCAGTTCTTC	CASSRSPGGSSYNEQFF
.	TRBV5-6	TRBJ2-3	TRBD1	TGTGCCAGCAGCAGGGGGCGCGGGACAGATACGCAGTATTTT	CASSRGRGTDTQYF
.	TRBV25-1	TRBJ2-5	TRBD2	TGTGCCAGCAGTGAAGGTTTACTAGCGGGGGCCCCGAGGGAGACCCAGTACTTC	CASSEGLLAGAPRETQYF
.	TRBV27	TRBJ2-3	.	TGTGCCAGCAGTAAACTCACAGATACGCAGTATTTT	CASSKLTDTQYF
.	TRBV5-1	TRBJ1-1	TRBD1	TGCGCCAGCAGCTTGACGACAGGGTGGACCACTGAAGCTTTCTTT	CASSLTTGWTTEAFF
.	TRBV15	TRBJ1-1	.	TGTGCCACCAGGTACAGAGAGCTTATCAACACTGAAGCTTTCTTT	CATRYRELINTEAFF
.	TRBV7-9	TRBJ1-6	TRBD1	TGTGCCAGCAGCTTAGCGGGACAGGGGTATAATTCACCCCTCCACTTT	CASSLAGQGYNSPLHF
.	TRBV4-3	TRBJ2-3	.	TGCGCCAGCAGCCATGAGGGATCTCCGACGCAGTATTTT	CASSHEGSPTQYF
.	TRBV7-9	TRBJ1-5	TRBD1	TGTGCCAGCAGCTCAACAGGGGGAAATCAGCCCCAGCATTTT	CASSSTGGNQPQHF
.	TRBV15	TRBJ2-1	TRBD2	TGTGCCACCAGCAGAGCTTCGGGACTAGGTAACAATGAGCAGTTCTTC	CATSRASGLGNNEQFF
.	TRBV19	TRBJ1-5	.	TGTGCCAGTAGTATAGGAACTCGGACAGCTAATCAGCCCCAGCATTTT	CASSIGTRTANQPQHF
.	TRBV28	TRBJ2-7	.	TGTGCCAGCAGTCCCCCGCGGGACGTCTACGAGCAGTACTTC	CASSPPRDVYEQYF
.	TRBV19	TRBJ2-3	TRBD1	TGTGCCAGTAGTATAAGGCACAGGGGATCTTCGCCCCGAAGCACAGATACGCAGTATTTT	CASSIRHRGSSPRSTDTQYF
.	TRBV7-9	TRBJ2-7	.	TGTTCCAGCAGCTTAGCCGGCTACGAGCAGTACTTC	CSSSLAGYEQYF
few	TRBV2	TRBJ2-1	TRBD2	TGTGCCAGCGGGATCCAGCGGGGATACAATGAGCAGTTCTTC	CASGIQRGYNEQFF
.	TRBV5-8	TRBJ2-5	.	TGTGCCAGCAGCTTGGCCCTAGGGAGTAATTTTCAAGAGACCCAGTACTTC	CASSLALGSNFQETQYF
few	TRBV13	TRBJ1-6	.	TGTGCCAGCAGCCTTAGGGGGATACCCCTCCACTTT	CASSLRGIPLHF